One sample yielded the 5 T cell receptor beta chains listed below, sequenced in a study of CD4 T cells in relation to SARS-CoV-2 and coronaviruses. Method: immunoSEQ multiplex PCR; TCRdb's copy keeps in-frame clones and lacks some. The sample yields 20,000 or so clones, roughly 79% seen once. CD4+ T cells from unexposed donors were obtained before the COVID-19 pandemic (2011-2018). The cells were cultured for approximately 10 days before CD4+ T cells were isolated. The antigens these receptors bind are not known. The sequencing sample was made of CD4+ T cells from PBMCs, cultured in vitro. The origin of the receptors is a human donor in good health.

The chain carries TRBV10-3 and TRBJ2-7; D remains ambiguous. V gave up 10 bases and J gave up 2 bases, with 15 bases separating them. From germline, CDR1 is ENHRY and CDR2 SYGVKD. CDR3 length: 13 residues. DNA for the CDR3: TGTGCCACCGGAGCCAAAGGCCCCTACGAGCAGTACTTC. It encodes CATGAKGPYEQYF.

This clone was counted only a few times. Other nucleotide sequences in the sample specify the same CDR3. V gene TRBV5-1 combines with J gene TRBJ2-7; D is uncertain. In germline, CDR1 is SGHRS, CDR2 YFSETQ. The CDR3 spans 11 residues. The V and J ends lost 3 bases and 4 bases respectively, with 5 bases between them. CDR3 DNA: TGCGCCAGCAGCTCAACATACGAGCAGTACTTC. This translates into CASSSTYEQYF.

V gene TRBV6-5 combines with J gene TRBJ1-2; D is undetermined. Trimming left V 11 bases short and J 5 bases short, with 15 bases between. The germline V gene has CDR1 MNHEY and CDR2 SVGAGI. The CDR3 runs 12 residues. The CDR3 DNA follows: TGTGCCTCCCGGACCGATGCTTATGGCTACACCTTC. Translation gives CASRTDAYGYTF.

The chain recombines TRBV20-1 with TRBJ2-1; D uncertain. Deletions cut 5 bases from V and 9 bases from J, with 11 bases between. CDR1 and CDR2 (germline): DFQATT, SNEGSKA (reference sequence). The CDR3 extends over 11 amino acids. CDR3 sequence: CSAPWGGEQFF. The CDR3 nucleotides are TGCAGTGCTCCCTGGGGTGGTGAGCAGTTCTTC.

The rearrangement uses TRBV6-2 or TRBV6-3 and TRBJ2-1; D remains ambiguous. V was shortened by 6 bases and J by 4 bases, with 16 bases between the two germline ends. The germline V gene encodes CDR1 MNHEY and CDR2 SVGEGT. CDR3 length equals 15 residues. The CDR3: CASSPSRYPYNEQFF. CDR3 nucleotides: TGTGCCAGCAGCCCGTCCCGTTACCCATACAATGAGCAGTTCTTC.